The 27 T cell receptor beta chains presented below share a single source sample, sequenced in a study of T cells in tuberculosis. Data came from immunoSEQ multiplex PCR; TCRdb stores just in-frame clones and leaves some out. The profile shows tens of thousands of clones, 70% to 90% of them singletons. The time point here: new active TB diagnosis, blood taken before or within 7 days of starting treatment. The input for sequencing was PBMCs, taken at tuberculosis diagnosis. These receptors were collected from an adult with tuberculosis.

This chain connects TRBV10-3 to TRBJ2-1; 9 bases line up with TRBD2. The germline gives CDR1 ENHRY, CDR2 SYGVKD. This CDR3 is 14 amino acids long. V was clipped by 4 bases and J by 9 bases; unmatched bases: 7. CDR3 sequence (DNA): TGTGCCATCAGTGGCCGGGCGGGGGGGATTGAGCAGTTCTTC. It translates to CAISGRAGGIEQFF.

The chain has TRBV6-6 and TRBJ2-7; TRBD2 matches 14 bases. Germline values: CDR1 MNHNY, CDR2 SVGAGI (reference sequence). The V and J ends lost 5 bases and 6 bases, in that order; junction bases with no gene match: 6. This CDR3 is 15 amino acids long. The CDR3 reads CASSGGGTSGSEQYF. CDR3 in DNA: TGTGCCAGCAGTGGAGGAGGGACTAGCGGGAGCGAGCAGTACTTC.

This clone was seen a few times. The chain combines TRBV6-1 with TRBJ2-1; 15 nucleotides match TRBD2. V shed 6 bases, J shed 10 bases, and the junction held 7 bases outside the gene matches. The CDR3 sequence is 15 residues long. Germline V gene sequence: CDR1 MNHNS, CDR2 SASEGT. The DNA for the CDR3 is TGTGCCAGCAGCGGACTAGCGGGAGGGCGAAAGGAGCAGTTCTTC. It yields the protein CASSGLAGGRKEQFF.

This chain uses TRBV29-1 with TRBJ1-2; TRBD1 is a possible D gene (6 bases). Germline CDR1 is SQVTM and CDR2 is ANQGSEA. The CDR3 extends over 15 amino acids. V dropped 4 bases and J dropped 5 bases, with 20 bases sitting between them. CDR3 coding DNA: TGCAGCGTTGGGGGGGGCGCGGCGCTTAGTTATGGCTACACCTTC. Protein product: CSVGGGAALSYGYTF.

The V call is TRBV29-1, the J call TRBJ1-2; the D is unclear. Trimming removed 2 bases at V and 3 bases at J, with 4 bases between. Germline CDR1 and CDR2: SQVTM and ANQGSEA. The CDR3 spans 11 residues. The DNA of the CDR3 is TGCAGCGTTGAAATCGACTATGGCTACACCTTC. Encoded protein: CSVEIDYGYTF.

The V and J genes are TRBV5-6 and TRBJ1-2; D is ambiguous. The CDR3 extends over 13 amino acids. The germline V gene has CDR1 SGHDT and CDR2 YYEEEE. V was shortened by 6 bases and J by 5 bases, with 14 bases between the two germline ends. CDR3 DNA sequence: TGTGCCAGCACCCCTGACACGGTTTATGGCTACACCTTC. Protein: CASTPDTVYGYTF.

This clone occurred once. The chain recombines TRBV6-5 with TRBJ2-1, with TRBD2 matching 10 bases. With 4 bases clipped from V and 9 bases from J, the junction kept 6 bases outside the gene matches. This CDR3 is built from 14 residues. CDR1 and CDR2 from the germline V gene are MNHEY and SVGAGI. For the CDR3, the DNA is TGTGCCAGCAGTTTAGCGGGAGGAGGACGTGAGCAGTTCTTC. It translates to CASSLAGGGREQFF.

The CDR3 bases are TGTGCCAGTAGTTCTTGGGGAGAGACCGGGGAGCTGTTTTTT. This gives the protein CASSSWGETGELFF. This chain connects TRBV19 to TRBJ2-2, with D tentatively TRBD2 (5 bases). Germline V gene data show CDR1 as LNHDA and CDR2 as SQIVND (reference sequence). V lost 5 bases and J 5 bases, leaving 12 bases between the germline ends. There are 14 residues in the CDR3.

V is TRBV7-2 and J is TRBJ2-1, with D possibly matching TRBD2 (5 bases). Between the trimmed V and J ends, which lost 3 bases and 8 bases, there was a span of 11 bases. The CDR3 runs 13 residues. From germline, CDR1 is SGHTA and CDR2 FQGNSA. The CDR3 coding sequence is TGTGCCAGCAGCTTGCCGTCGAGGGATGAGCAGTTCTTC. This codes for CASSLPSRDEQFF.

Details on this clone: One end of the junction is discordant with germline, which a read error may explain. CDR3 sequence: CASRAPGQGGTEVFF. The CDR3 DNA is TGTGCCAGCAGAGCCCCGGGACAGGGGGGCACTGAAGTTTTCTTT. This sequence joins TRBV6-1 and TRBJ1-1; TRBD1 aligns across 11 bases. Germline V lookup: CDR1 MNHNS, CDR2 SASEGT. The CDR3 is 15 amino acids.

The count of this clone is one. Here the CDR3 DNA reads TGTGCCAGCAGCGGTAGGGGTGAGCAGTTCTTC. It translates to CASSGRGEQFF. The chain carries TRBV28 and TRBJ2-1; possibly TRBD1 for D (5 bases). The CDR3 consists of 11 residues. Germline CDR1 is MDHEN and CDR2 is SYDVKM. Trimming took off 6 bases at V and 9 bases at J, with 9 bases between the two ends.

The CDR3 here is CASTLTAYEQYF. Here the CDR3 DNA reads TGTGCCAGCACCCTAACCGCCTACGAGCAGTACTTC. J is TRBJ2-7 and V is TRBV7-2, with D hard to call. V shed 7 bases and J shed 2 bases, with 9 bases lying between them. Germline values: CDR1 SGHTA, CDR2 FQGNSA. The CDR3 extends over 12 amino acids.

Here the CDR3 DNA reads TGTGCCAGCAGCTTACTAGCGGGCTCATACAATGAGCAGTTCTTC. Translated: CASSLLAGSYNEQFF. The chain has TRBV13 and TRBJ2-1, with 8 bases fitting TRBD2. Trimming removed 2 bases from V and 4 bases from J; junction bases left unmatched: 4. The CDR3 consists of 15 residues. Germline V gene sequence: CDR1 PRHDT, CDR2 FYEKMQ (reference sequence).

This chain joins TRBV5-1 and TRBJ2-2; 10 bases are a match to TRBD2. V was clipped by 1 base and J by 2 bases; unmatched bases: 5. The CDR3 consists of 17 residues. CDR1 is SGHRS and CDR2 is YFSETQ in the germline V gene. The CDR3 reads CASSLISGRPNTGELFF. DNA for the CDR3: TGCGCCAGCAGCTTGATTAGCGGGAGGCCTAACACCGGGGAGCTGTTTTTT.

The chain uses TRBV7-9 and TRBJ1-2; possible D gene TRBD1, 5 bases. In germline, CDR1 is SEHNR, CDR2 FQNEAQ (reference sequence). CDR3 length: 13 residues. The germline V and J ends were trimmed by 1 base and 2 bases, with 5 bases remaining between them. The chain's CDR3 is CASSLGQNYGYTF. The CDR3 nucleotides read TGTGCCAGCAGCTTAGGACAGAACTATGGCTACACCTTC.

This clone was recorded a few times. The chain couples TRBV7-9 to TRBJ2-1, with D perhaps matching TRBD2 (6 bases). V lost 0 bases to trimming and J lost 9 bases, with 15 bases between them. CDR1 and CDR2 (germline): SEHNR, FQNEAQ (reference sequence). The CDR3 has 15 amino acids. CDR3 region: CASSLALRESGEQFF. The CDR3 bases are TGTGCCAGCAGCTTAGCTTTGCGGGAATCGGGTGAGCAGTTCTTC.

V is TRBV7-9 and J is TRBJ2-7, with 8 bases matching TRBD1. Germline loops: CDR1 SEHNR, CDR2 FQNEAQ (reference sequence). V dropped 5 bases and J dropped 5; count of bases not matched to a gene: 14. The CDR3 loop spans 16 amino acids. The CDR3 region is CASSPSLQGVLDEQYF. The CDR3 coding sequence is TGTGCCAGCAGCCCCAGCTTACAGGGGGTTCTAGACGAGCAGTACTTC. Full variable domain (outside the CDR3, taken from reference TRBV7-9 and TRBJ2-7): DTGVSQNPRHKITKRGQNVTFRCDPISEHNRLYWYRQTLGQGPEFLTYFQNEAQLEKSRLLSDRFSAERPKGSFSTLEIQRTEQGDSAMYLCASSPSLQGVLDEQYFGPGTRLTVT.

V gene TRBV11-2 combines with J gene TRBJ2-7; 9 bases line up with TRBD1. V dropped 5 bases and J dropped 4; count of bases not matched to a gene: 6. The germline gives CDR1 SGHAT, CDR2 FQNNGV. The length of the CDR3 is 14 residues. CDR3 nucleotides: TGTGCCAGCAGCCTAGGGACAGGGTGGTACGAGCAGTACTTC. Translated, it gives CASSLGTGWYEQYF.

This clone was observed once. The chain has TRBV30 and TRBJ2-5; TRBD1 matches 7 bases. The better agreement between TRBJ2-7 and the DNA end casts doubt on the J call. The germline V gene encodes CDR1 GTSNPN and CDR2 SVGIG (reference sequence). The CDR3 runs to 16 residues. The CDR3 loop is CAWSTSWGTEVDEQYF. CDR3 bases: TGTGCCTGGAGTACCTCATGGGGGACAGAGGTCGACGAGCAGTACTTC.

The chain couples TRBV30 to TRBJ2-3; a weak D match, TRBD2 (7 bases). The CDR3 runs 13 residues. Trimming took off 5 bases at V and 8 bases at J, with 17 bases between the two ends. The germline CDR1 and CDR2 sequences are GTSNPN and SVGIG (reference sequence). The CDR3 reads CAWAGEGRGTQYF. Written as DNA, the CDR3 is TGTGCCTGGGCAGGGGAGGGGAGGGGTACGCAGTATTTT.

The rearrangement joins TRBV6-6 to TRBJ2-5; 9 bases map to TRBD2. The CDR3 loop spans 15 amino acids. Losses at the gene ends were 2 bases for V and 5 bases for J; bases not matched to a gene: 6. Germline CDR1 reads MNHNY; CDR2 reads SVGAGI (reference sequence). Here the CDR3 reads CASSYNLAGQETQYF. CDR3 coding DNA: TGTGCCAGCAGTTACAACCTAGCGGGACAGGAGACCCAGTACTTC.

The table lists this clone with a count of one. This chain links TRBV19 with TRBJ1-1; D is unclear. The V end lost 0 bases, the J end lost 10 bases, and 12 bases lay between the germline ends. CDR1 is LNHDA and CDR2 is SQIVND in the germline V gene (reference sequence). The CDR3 spans 13 residues. CDR3 DNA: TGTGCCAGTAGTATAGACGGCAGGCGAGCAGCTTTCTTT. Translated: CASSIDGRRAAFF.

The V and J genes are TRBV19 and TRBJ1-1; weak D call: TRBD1 (5 bases). V was shortened by 4 bases and J by 3 bases, with 12 bases between the two germline ends. This CDR3 is 14 amino acids long. The germline CDR1 and CDR2 sequences are LNHDA and SQIVND (reference sequence). The CDR3 DNA reads as TGTGCCAGTAGTACCCCCGGGGGGGACACTGAAGCTTTCTTT. Its protein is CASSTPGGDTEAFF.

The rearrangement links TRBV5-1 to TRBJ1-1; 8 bases align to TRBD1. V was clipped by 4 bases and J by 3 bases; unmatched bases: 8. Germline lookup yields CDR1 SGHRS and CDR2 YFSETQ. This CDR3 contains 15 residues. The CDR3 loop is CASSIQDRADTEAFF. CDR3 nucleotide sequence: TGCGCCAGCAGCATTCAGGACAGGGCGGACACTGAAGCTTTCTTT.

This clone was observed a handful of times. The rearrangement links TRBV6-5 to TRBJ1-2; D possibly corresponds to TRBD1 (5 bases). Germline lookup yields CDR1 MNHEY and CDR2 SVGAGI. Between the trimmed V and J ends, which lost 4 bases and 0 bases, there was a span of 12 bases. The CDR3 spans 15 residues. CDR3 residues: CASSLQRQSNYGYTF. The CDR3 DNA follows: TGTGCCAGCAGTTTACAGAGACAGTCTAACTATGGCTACACCTTC.

The chain has TRBV5-5 and TRBJ1-2; 8 bases map to TRBD1. V dropped 3 bases and J dropped 7; count of bases not matched to a gene: 11. This CDR3 has 15 amino acids. Germline-derived CDR1 and CDR2 are SGHKS and YYEKEE (reference sequence). The chain's CDR3 is CASSSVDRGASGYTF. As DNA, the CDR3 is TGTGCCAGCAGCTCCGTTGACAGGGGAGCTTCTGGCTACACCTTC.

V and J are TRBV7-3 and TRBJ2-2; D may be TRBD2 (5 bases). This CDR3 is built from 15 residues. Trimming took 2 bases from V and 1 from J, leaving 8 bases between them. Germline V gene data show CDR1 as SGHTA and CDR2 as FQGTGA. The DNA of the CDR3 is TGTGCCAGCAGCTTAGTTAGCGAGAACACCGGGGAGCTGTTTTTT. Its translation is CASSLVSENTGELFF.